These T cell receptor beta chains were read from a single sample in a study of cytomegalovirus exposure and HLA in healthy donors. Profiled with immunoSEQ multiplex PCR; TCRdb holds only in-frame clones, not every one. This table holds roughly 100,000 clones, around four fifths found once. The sequenced sample consisted of PBMCs. The receptors stem from a man aged 35 to 55 in good health and CMV-seronegative. CDR3s include the opening cysteine and the closing phenylalanine or tryptophan. Each record gives: V gene, J gene, D gene, clone size, CDR3 DNA, CDR3 protein. The D gene is left open where the match is weak. The size of a clone is reported for some rows only, either as once, few or many, or as a class for expanded clones.

>TRBV6-6|TRBJ1-6|TRBD1|-
TGTGCCAGCAGGACCCCGGGACAGGGGGATTCACCCCTCCACTTT
CASRTPGQGDSPLHF
>TRBV6-5|TRBJ2-7|-|few
TGTGCCAGCAAGGAGGACAGCCGGATTCCTTGGCAGTACTTC
CASKEDSRIPWQYF
>TRBV27|TRBJ2-7|TRBD1|-
TGTGCCAGCAGTTTGGACAGGGGACTCTACGAGCAGTACTTC
CASSLDRGLYEQYF
>TRBV28|TRBJ2-1|TRBD2|-
TGTGCCAGCACCACAGGACTAGCGGGTAACAATGAGCAGTTCTTC
CASTTGLAGNNEQFF
>TRBV30|TRBJ2-7|TRBD1|-
TGTGCCTGGAGATTAGGGACAGGGGTCTACGAGCAGTACTTC
CAWRLGTGVYEQYF
>TRBV18|TRBJ2-1|TRBD2|few
TGTGCCAGCTCACAATTTTCTAGCGGGAGGGACAATGAGCAGTTCTTC
CASSQFSSGRDNEQFF
>TRBV28|TRBJ1-2|-|few
TGTGCCAGCAGTTTTCTGACACTTGGCTATGGCTACACCTTC
CASSFLTLGYGYTF
>TRBV6-5|TRBJ2-1|-|few
TGTGCCAGCACCTCAGACAGGAGCTCCTACAATGAGCAGTTCTTC
CASTSDRSSYNEQFF
>TRBV5-4|TRBJ2-7|TRBD2|-
TGTGCCAGCAGCCTGACTAGCGGGAGGCCCATCTACGAGCAGTACTTC
CASSLTSGRPIYEQYF
>TRBV7-2|TRBJ2-7|TRBD2|-
TGTGCCAGCAGCTTAGGTAGCGGGGGCTACTACGAGCAGTACTTC
CASSLGSGGYYEQYF
>TRBV5-6|TRBJ1-2|-|-
TGTGCTACTAGGCAGGCTAACTATGGCTACACCTTC
CATRQANYGYTF
>TRBV11-2|TRBJ1-3|TRBD1|-
TGTGCCAGCAGCTTATACCGACAGGGTTCTGGAAACACCATATATTTT
CASSLYRQGSGNTIYF
>TRBV6-4|TRBJ2-1|TRBD1|few
TGTGCCAGCAGTGACTCCGGGACAGGGGGATTTGATGAGCAGTTCTTC
CASSDSGTGGFDEQFF
>TRBV7-2|TRBJ1-2|-|-
TGTGCCAGCAGCTTAGGACAAGAAAACTATGGCTACACCTTC
CASSLGQENYGYTF
>TRBV5-1|TRBJ2-1|-|-
TGCGCCAGCAGCTTAGGGACACGGGCGAACAATGAGCAGTTCTTC
CASSLGTRANNEQFF
>TRBV7-9|TRBJ2-2|-|few
TGTTCCAGCAGCTTCCGGCGGGGAAACACCGGGGAGCTGTTTTTT
CSSSFRRGNTGELFF
>TRBV5-4|TRBJ2-7|TRBD1|-
TGTGCCAGCAGCTTGGGGCAGGGGGCTTACGAGCAGTACTTC
CASSLGQGAYEQYF
>TRBV7-9|TRBJ2-3|TRBD2|-
TGTGCCAGCAACTATTGGGGAGGGCCAAGAGATACGCAGTATTTT
CASNYWGGPRDTQYF
>TRBV28|TRBJ1-1|-|-
TGTGCCAGCCTCTCGGGACTAAACACTGAAGCTTTCTTT
CASLSGLNTEAFF
>TRBV10-2|TRBJ2-1|TRBD2|-
TGCGCCAGCAATGCGGGACTAGGTCTCTACAATGAGCAGTTCTTC
CASNAGLGLYNEQFF
>TRBV18|TRBJ2-5|-|-
TGTGCCAGCTCACCCGGGGGACGACAAGAGACCCAGTACTTC
CASSPGGRQETQYF
>TRBV5-1|TRBJ2-5|TRBD2|-
TGCGCCAGCAGCTTGGGACTAGCGTTCCAAGAGACCCAGTACTTC
CASSLGLAFQETQYF
>TRBV7-9|TRBJ2-7|TRBD1|-
TGTGCCAGCAGCTTCGACAGGGGGTCCTACGAGCAGTACTTC
CASSFDRGSYEQYF
>TRBV28|TRBJ1-2|-|-
TGTGCCAGCTTTCAGGTTTATAACTATGGCTACACCTTC
CASFQVYNYGYTF
>TRBV18|TRBJ2-7|TRBD1|-
TGTGCCAGCTCACCACCGAGGGCAGGGGGCTTACAGTACGAGCAGTACTTC
CASSPPRAGGLQYEQYF
>TRBV5-6|TRBJ2-2|-|-
TGTGCCAGCAGCTTGCGATTGGACAGTTGGAACACCGGGGAGCTGTTTTTT
CASSLRLDSWNTGELFF
>TRBV28|TRBJ1-2|TRBD1|-
TGTGCCAGCACCATATCCCAGGGACAGTTTTATGGCTACACCTTC
CASTISQGQFYGYTF
>TRBV9|TRBJ2-7|-|-
TGTGCCAGCAGCGCTAGTGGGGGGTACTACGAGCAGTACTTC
CASSASGGYYEQYF
>TRBV7-2|TRBJ2-2|-|-
TGTGCCAGCAGCCATTTCACCGGGGAGCTGTTTTTT
CASSHFTGELFF
>TRBV18|TRBJ2-7|-|few
TGTGCCAGCTCACCGACAGAAAGCTACGAGCAGTACTTC
CASSPTESYEQYF
>TRBV28|TRBJ2-7|-|-
TGTGCCAGCAGCCGCGAAGGGGGCTACGAGCAGTACTTC
CASSREGGYEQYF
>TRBV19|TRBJ2-5|-|-
TGTGCCAGTAGTCAGAGCGTGGGAGAGACCCAGTACTTC
CASSQSVGETQYF
>TRBV19|TRBJ1-1|TRBD1|-
TGTGCCAGTAGTATTCGTGGGGACAGGGGATTTACTACTGAAGCTTTCTTT
CASSIRGDRGFTTEAFF
>TRBV4-1|TRBJ1-4|-|-
TGCGCCAGCAGCCCTGAGTGGACTAATGAAAAACTGTTTTTT
CASSPEWTNEKLFF
>TRBV7-7|TRBJ1-1|-|-
TGTGCCAGCAGCTTCACAGGCGAAAACACTGAAGCTTTCTTT
CASSFTGENTEAFF
>TRBV28|TRBJ2-3|-|-
TGTGCCAGCAGTCTGAGAGACTATACGCAGTATTTT
CASSLRDYTQYF
>TRBV27|TRBJ1-5|TRBD1|-
TGTGCCAGCAAACCACAGGGGGCTACTCAGCCCCAGCATTTT
CASKPQGATQPQHF
>TRBV4-3|TRBJ2-3|TRBD2|-
TGCGCCAGCAGCCAAGGCCCCATAGCGGGGGCCCGCACAGATACGCAGTATTTT
CASSQGPIAGARTDTQYF
>TRBV9|TRBJ1-5|TRBD1|-
TGTGCCAGCAGCCCAAGTACAGGGGAATGGCAGCCCCAGCATTTT
CASSPSTGEWQPQHF
>TRBV7-2|TRBJ1-4|-|-
TGTGCCAGCAGCTTAGCCATGCAGGGTAATGAAAAACTGTTTTTT
CASSLAMQGNEKLFF
>TRBV30|TRBJ1-1|-|-
TGTGCCTGGAGTTTGAAGCGGGGGCTAGGGGTGAACACTGAAGCTTTCTTT
CAWSLKRGLGVNTEAFF
>TRBV7-9|TRBJ2-7|TRBD2|few
TGTGCCAGCAGCCCGCGGGAGGAGCAGTACTTC
CASSPREEQYF
>TRBV7-2|TRBJ2-4|-|-
TGTGCCAGCAGCCCGCAACAGGGCACGCTGCGTTCAGCCAAAAACATTCAGTACTTC
CASSPQQGTLRSAKNIQYF
>TRBV4-3|TRBJ1-4|TRBD1|-
TGCGCCAGCAGCCAACAGGGGGGTAATGAAAAACTGTTTTTT
CASSQQGGNEKLFF
>TRBV10-3|TRBJ2-5|-|-
TGTGCCATCAGTGACGGGGTACAAGAGACCCAGTACTTC
CAISDGVQETQYF
>TRBV4-3|TRBJ1-4|-|-
TGCGCCAGCAGCCTAGCGGCAGGGTCATTAGAACTGTTTTTT
CASSLAAGSLELFF
>TRBV27|TRBJ2-7|TRBD2|-
TGTGCCAGCAGTTCACTAGCGGGAGAACTGCACGAGCAGTACTTC
CASSSLAGELHEQYF
>TRBV4-1|TRBJ2-1|-|-
TGCGCCAGCAGCCATCCCGGGACTGGGTCCTACAATGAGCAGTTCTTC
CASSHPGTGSYNEQFF
>TRBV15|TRBJ1-1|-|-
TGTGCCACCAGCAGAGAGGGCCGGGCAGGGACTGAAGCTTTCTTT
CATSREGRAGTEAFF
>TRBV5-1|TRBJ2-3|-|-
TGCGCCAGCAGCTTGGCGGGTAATCCCGATACGCAGTATTTT
CASSLAGNPDTQYF
>TRBV7-2|TRBJ1-1|-|-
TGTGCCAGCAGCTTAGACAGGTCCACTGAAGCTTTCTTT
CASSLDRSTEAFF
>TRBV6-5|TRBJ2-7|TRBD1|-
TGTGCCAGCAGTCCCGCGACAGGGCGGCACGAGCAGTACTTC
CASSPATGRHEQYF
>TRBV6-1|TRBJ2-3|TRBD2|-
TGTGCCAGCAGTGCCATCGCGGGAGGGACAGATACGCAGTATTTT
CASSAIAGGTDTQYF
>TRBV11-2|TRBJ2-5|-|-
TGTGCCAGCAGAAGAGGGAGCCAAGAGACCCAGTACTTC
CASRRGSQETQYF
>TRBV6-1|TRBJ1-1|-|-
TGTGCCAGCAGTGAGGTGCGAGCTTTCTTT
CASSEVRAFF
>TRBV6-1|TRBJ1-2|-|-
TGTGCCAGCAGCACACAGGGACCTGGCTACACCTTC
CASSTQGPGYTF
>TRBV10-1|TRBJ1-3|-|-
TGCGCCAGCAGTGAGTCAATGAGGGTGCCTGGAAACACCATATATTTT
CASSESMRVPGNTIYF
>TRBV6-6|TRBJ2-2|TRBD1|-
TGTGCCAGCAGTTACTCCCCTGAGACAGGGAAGCTGTTTTTT
CASSYSPETGKLFF
>TRBV6-1|TRBJ1-1|-|once
TGTGCCAGCAGTACCCAGGGTTACACTGAAGCTTTCTTT
CASSTQGYTEAFF
>TRBV20-1|TRBJ2-5|-|-
TGCAGTGCTAGAGATCTTCAGACCCAGTACTTC
CSARDLQTQYF